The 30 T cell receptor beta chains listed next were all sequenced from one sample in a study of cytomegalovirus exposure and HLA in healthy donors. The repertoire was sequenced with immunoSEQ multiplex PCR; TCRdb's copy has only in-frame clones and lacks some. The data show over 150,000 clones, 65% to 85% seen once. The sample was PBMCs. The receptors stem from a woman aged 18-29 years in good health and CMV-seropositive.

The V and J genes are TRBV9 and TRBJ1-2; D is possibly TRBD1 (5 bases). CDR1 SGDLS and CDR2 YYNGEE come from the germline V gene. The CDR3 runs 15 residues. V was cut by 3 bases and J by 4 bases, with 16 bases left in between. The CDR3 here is CASSDNRQNPYGYTF. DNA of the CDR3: TGTGCCAGCAGCGACAACCGACAGAATCCCTATGGCTACACCTTC.

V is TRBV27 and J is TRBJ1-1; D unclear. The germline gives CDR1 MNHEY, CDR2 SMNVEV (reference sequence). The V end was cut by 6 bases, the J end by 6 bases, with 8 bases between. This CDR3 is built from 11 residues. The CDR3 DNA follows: TGTGCCAGCAGACGTCGGGCTGAAGCTTTCTTT. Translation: CASRRRAEAFF.

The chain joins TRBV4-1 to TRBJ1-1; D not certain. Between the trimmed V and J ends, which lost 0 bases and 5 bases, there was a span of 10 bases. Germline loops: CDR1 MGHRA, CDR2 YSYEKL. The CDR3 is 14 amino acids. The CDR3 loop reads CASSQEPGETEAFF. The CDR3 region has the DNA TGCGCCAGCAGCCAAGAACCGGGAGAGACTGAAGCTTTCTTT.

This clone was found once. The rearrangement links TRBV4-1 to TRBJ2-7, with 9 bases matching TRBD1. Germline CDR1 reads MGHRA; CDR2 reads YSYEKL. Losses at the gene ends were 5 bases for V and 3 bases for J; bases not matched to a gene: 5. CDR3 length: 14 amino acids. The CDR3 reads CASSWDRANYEQYF. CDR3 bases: TGCGCCAGCAGCTGGGACAGGGCAAACTACGAGCAGTACTTC.

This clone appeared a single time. In DNA, the CDR3 is TGTGCCAGCAGCTCTGGCGGGGGGGCCTACGAGCAGTACTTC. It encodes CASSSGGGAYEQYF. The chain uses TRBV7-6 and TRBJ2-7, with 9 bases fitting TRBD2. With 4 bases clipped from V and 2 bases from J, the junction kept 3 bases outside the gene matches. CDR1 and CDR2 from the germline V gene are SGHVS and FNYEAQ. The CDR3 contains 14 residues.

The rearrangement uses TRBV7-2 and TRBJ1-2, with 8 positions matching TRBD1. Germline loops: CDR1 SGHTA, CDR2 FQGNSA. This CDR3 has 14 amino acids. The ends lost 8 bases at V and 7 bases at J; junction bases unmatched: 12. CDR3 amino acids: CASFRRDRFAGYTF. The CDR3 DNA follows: TGTGCCAGCTTTCGGAGGGACAGGTTTGCTGGCTACACCTTC.

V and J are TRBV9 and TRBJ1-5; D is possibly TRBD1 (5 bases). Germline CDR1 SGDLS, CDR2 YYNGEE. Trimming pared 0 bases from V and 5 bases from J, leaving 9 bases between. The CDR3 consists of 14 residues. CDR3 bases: TGTGCCAGCAGCGTAGCCCCGGGGGATCAGCCCCAGCATTTT. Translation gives CASSVAPGDQPQHF. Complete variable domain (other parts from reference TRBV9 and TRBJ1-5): DSGVTQTPKHLITATGQRVTLRCSPRSGDLSVYWYQQSLDQGLQFLIQYYNGEERAKGNILERFSAQQFPDLHSELNLSSLELGDSALYFCASSVAPGDQPQHFGDGTRLSIL.

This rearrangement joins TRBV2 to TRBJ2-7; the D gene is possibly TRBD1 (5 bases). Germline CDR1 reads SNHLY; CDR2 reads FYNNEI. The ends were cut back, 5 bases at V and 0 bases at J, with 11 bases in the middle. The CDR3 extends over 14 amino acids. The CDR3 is CASSHRGSSYEQYF. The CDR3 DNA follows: TGTGCCAGCAGTCATAGGGGAAGCTCCTACGAGCAGTACTTC.

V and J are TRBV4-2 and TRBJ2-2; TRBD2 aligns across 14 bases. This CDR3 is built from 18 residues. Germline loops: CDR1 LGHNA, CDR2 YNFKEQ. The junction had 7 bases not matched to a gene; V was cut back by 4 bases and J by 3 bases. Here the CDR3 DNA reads TGTGCCAGCAGCCGAGGACTAGCGGGGGGCCTGGACACCGGGGAGCTGTTTTTT. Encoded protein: CASSRGLAGGLDTGELFF.

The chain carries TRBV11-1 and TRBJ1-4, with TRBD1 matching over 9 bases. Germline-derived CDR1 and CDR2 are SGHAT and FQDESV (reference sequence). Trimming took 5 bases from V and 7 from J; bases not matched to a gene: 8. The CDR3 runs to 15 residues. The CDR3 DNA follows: TGTGCCAGCAGCCCGGGGACAGGGCAAAGTGAAAAACTGTTTTTT. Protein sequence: CASSPGTGQSEKLFF.

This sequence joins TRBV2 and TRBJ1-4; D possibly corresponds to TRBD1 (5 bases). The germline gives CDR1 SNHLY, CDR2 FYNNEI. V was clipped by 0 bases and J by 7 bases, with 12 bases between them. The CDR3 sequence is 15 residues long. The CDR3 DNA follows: TGTGCCAGCAGTGAAGCACCCCCGGGGGGTGAAAAACTGTTTTTT. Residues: CASSEAPPGGEKLFF.

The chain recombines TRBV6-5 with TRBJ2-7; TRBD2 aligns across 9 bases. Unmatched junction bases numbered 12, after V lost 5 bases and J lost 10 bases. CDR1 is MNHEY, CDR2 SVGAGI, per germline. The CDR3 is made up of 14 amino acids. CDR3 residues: CASSTAPAGGHQYF. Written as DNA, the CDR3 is TGTGCCAGCAGTACCGCTCCAGCGGGGGGACATCAGTACTTC.

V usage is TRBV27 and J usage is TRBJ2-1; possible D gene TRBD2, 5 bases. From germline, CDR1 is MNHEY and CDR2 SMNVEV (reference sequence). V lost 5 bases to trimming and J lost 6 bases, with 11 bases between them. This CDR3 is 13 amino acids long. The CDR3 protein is CASSIIEGNEQFF. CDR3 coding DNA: TGTGCCAGCAGTATAATCGAGGGCAATGAGCAGTTCTTC.

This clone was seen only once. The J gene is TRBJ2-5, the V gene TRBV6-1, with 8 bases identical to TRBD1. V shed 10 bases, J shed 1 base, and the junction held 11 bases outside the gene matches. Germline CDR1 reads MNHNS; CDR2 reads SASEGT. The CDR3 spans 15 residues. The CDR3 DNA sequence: TGTGCCACCGCCAGGACAGGGATTATCCAAGAGACCCAGTACTTC. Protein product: CATARTGIIQETQYF.

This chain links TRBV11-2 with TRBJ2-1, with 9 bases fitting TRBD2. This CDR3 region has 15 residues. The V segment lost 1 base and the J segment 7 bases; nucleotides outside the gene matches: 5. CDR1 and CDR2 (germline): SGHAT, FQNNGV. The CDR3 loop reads CASSLVAGGRNEQFF. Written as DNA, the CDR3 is TGTGCCAGCAGCTTAGTTGCGGGGGGGAGGAATGAGCAGTTCTTC.

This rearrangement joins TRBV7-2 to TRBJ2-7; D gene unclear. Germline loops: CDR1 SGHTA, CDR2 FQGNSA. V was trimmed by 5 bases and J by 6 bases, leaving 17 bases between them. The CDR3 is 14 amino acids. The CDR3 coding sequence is TGTGCCAGCAGCCCATACATTGCGGTTAGCGAGCAGTACTTC. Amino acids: CASSPYIAVSEQYF. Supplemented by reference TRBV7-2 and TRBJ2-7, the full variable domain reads GAGVSQSPSNKVTEKGKDVELRCDPISGHTALYWYRQSLGQGLEFLIYFQGNSAPDKSGLPSDRFSAERTGGSVSTLTIQRTQQEDSAVYLCASSPYIAVSEQYFGPGTRLTVT.

DNA of the CDR3: TGTGCCAGCTATCCTGATGGGAGGGGTAGGTCCTACGAGCAGTACTTC. This gives the protein CASYPDGRGRSYEQYF. The rearrangement links TRBV11-2 to TRBJ2-7; 7 positions agree with TRBD2. V lost 8 bases and J lost 1; bases outside the gene matches: 14. From germline, CDR1 is SGHAT and CDR2 FQNNGV. CDR3 size: 16 residues.

CDR3 in DNA: TGTGCCAGCAGCCCATTCTCTGGGGCCAACGTCCTGACTTTC. It codes for CASSPFSGANVLTF. The gene calls are TRBV7-3 and TRBJ2-6; no definite D call. The CDR3 sequence is 14 residues long. Trimming left V 5 bases short and J 0 bases short, with 5 bases between. From germline, CDR1 is SGHTA and CDR2 FQGTGA.

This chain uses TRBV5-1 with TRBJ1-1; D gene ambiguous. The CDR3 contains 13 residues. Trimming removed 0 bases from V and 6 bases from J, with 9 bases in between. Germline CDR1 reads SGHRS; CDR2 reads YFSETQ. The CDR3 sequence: CASSLGEAAEAFF. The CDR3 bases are TGCGCCAGCAGCTTGGGAGAGGCCGCTGAAGCTTTCTTT.

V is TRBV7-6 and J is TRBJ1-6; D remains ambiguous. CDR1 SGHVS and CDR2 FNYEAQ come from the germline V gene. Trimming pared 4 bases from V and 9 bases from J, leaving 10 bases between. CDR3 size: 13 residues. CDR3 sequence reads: CASSSGRSSPLHF. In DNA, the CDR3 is TGTGCCAGCAGCTCGGGGAGGTCTTCACCCCTCCACTTT.

CDR3 nucleotide sequence: TGTGCCAGCTCACCTCTAGCGGGGGCCACTATTAGAGGCACAGATACGCAGTATTTT. It is translated as CASSPLAGATIRGTDTQYF. The rearrangement links TRBV18 to TRBJ2-3, with 10 bases fitting TRBD2. This CDR3 is 19 amino acids long. Germline CDR1 reads KGHSH; CDR2 reads LQKENI. The V gene end was trimmed by 3 bases and the J gene end by 1 base; junction bases not matched to a gene: 13.

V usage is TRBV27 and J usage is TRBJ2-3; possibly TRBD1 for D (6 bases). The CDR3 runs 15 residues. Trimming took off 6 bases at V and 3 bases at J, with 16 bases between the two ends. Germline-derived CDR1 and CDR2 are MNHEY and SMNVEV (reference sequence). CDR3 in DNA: TGTGCCAGCAGATCTTGGGGGCGGCCGACAGATACGCAGTATTTT. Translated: CASRSWGRPTDTQYF.

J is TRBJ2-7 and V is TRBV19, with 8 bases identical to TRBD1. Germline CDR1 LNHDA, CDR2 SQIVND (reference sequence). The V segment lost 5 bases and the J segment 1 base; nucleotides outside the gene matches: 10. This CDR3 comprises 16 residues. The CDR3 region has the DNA TGTGCCAGTAGTTCGCACAGGGGGACCAGTTCCTACGAGCAGTACTTC. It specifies CASSSHRGTSSYEQYF.

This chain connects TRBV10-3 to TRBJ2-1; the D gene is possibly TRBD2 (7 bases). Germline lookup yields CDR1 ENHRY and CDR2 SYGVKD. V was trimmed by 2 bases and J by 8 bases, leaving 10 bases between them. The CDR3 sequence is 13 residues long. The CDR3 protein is CAISERGADEQFF. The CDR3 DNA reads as TGTGCCATCAGTGAGCGGGGGGCGGATGAGCAGTTCTTC.

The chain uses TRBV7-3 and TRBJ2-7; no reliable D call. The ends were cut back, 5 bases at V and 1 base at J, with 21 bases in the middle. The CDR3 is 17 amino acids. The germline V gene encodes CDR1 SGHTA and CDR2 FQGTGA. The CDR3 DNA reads TGTGCCAGCAGCCCGCGGTGGATAAGGCCCGATTCCTACGAGCAGTACTTC. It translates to CASSPRWIRPDSYEQYF.

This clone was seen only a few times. The CDR3, as DNA: TGTGCCAGCAGCTACACTAGCAACGACCATTATGGCTACACCTTC. Translation: CASSYTSNDHYGYTF. The V call is TRBV7-9, the J call TRBJ1-2; D remains ambiguous. This CDR3 region has 15 residues. Germline values: CDR1 SEHNR, CDR2 FQNEAQ (reference sequence). With 4 bases removed from V and 5 bases from J, the gap between germline ends came to 17 bases.

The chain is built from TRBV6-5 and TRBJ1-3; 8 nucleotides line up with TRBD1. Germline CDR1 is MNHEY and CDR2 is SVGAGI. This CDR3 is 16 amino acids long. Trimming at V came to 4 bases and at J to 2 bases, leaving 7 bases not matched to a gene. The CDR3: CASSSTGAVAGNTIYF. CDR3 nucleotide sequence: TGTGCCAGCAGTTCGACAGGGGCCGTCGCTGGAAACACCATATATTTT.

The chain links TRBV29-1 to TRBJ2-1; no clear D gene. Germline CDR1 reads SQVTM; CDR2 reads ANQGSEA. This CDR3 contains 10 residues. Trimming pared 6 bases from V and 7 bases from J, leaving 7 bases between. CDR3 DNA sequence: TGCAGCGTGCTAACTAATGAGCAGTTCTTC. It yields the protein CSVLTNEQFF.

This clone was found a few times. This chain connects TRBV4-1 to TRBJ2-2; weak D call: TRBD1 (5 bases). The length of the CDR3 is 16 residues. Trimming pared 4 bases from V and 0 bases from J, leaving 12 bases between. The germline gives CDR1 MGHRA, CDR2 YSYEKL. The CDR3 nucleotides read TGCGCCAGCAGCCTGCAGGGTATTTCGAACACCGGGGAGCTGTTTTTT. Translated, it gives CASSLQGISNTGELFF.

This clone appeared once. The CDR3 is CASSRDEDQPQHF. Written as DNA, the CDR3 is TGTGCCAGCTCCCGAGACGAGGATCAGCCCCAGCATTTT. The chain has TRBV18 and TRBJ1-5, with no clear D. CDR1 and CDR2 (germline): KGHSH, LQKENI. The CDR3 consists of 13 residues. V lost 6 bases and J 5 bases, leaving 11 bases between the germline ends.